This T cell receptor beta chain is from a study of a mutant IDH1 vaccine in newly diagnosed glioma. The overall study: With temozolomide cycles, or 4-6 weeks after radiotherapy alone, vaccination was started. Treatment recipients were about 60% male and about 40% female, and their mean age was around 40 years.

Remarks on this clone: The antigen remains undetermined.

Described time point: week 23, last vaccination. The investigators gave 300 ug of mutant IDH1 20-mer peptide in each vaccine dose, together with topical imiquimod. Assay used: immunoSEQ multiplex PCR; TCRdb lists only in-frame clones, some missing. This table holds about 54,000 clones, 80% found once. V lost 0 bases to trimming and J lost 6 bases, with 9 bases between them. The CDR3 is 13 residues long. Germline CDR1 is SGHNT and CDR2 is YYREEE (reference sequence). Sequenced here: PBMCs, sampled from a glioma patient whose treatment included an IDH1 peptide vaccine. J is TRBJ1-2 and V is TRBV5-4; D possibly corresponds to TRBD1 (5 bases). The receptor comes from a man in his forties or fifties with glioma. In DNA, the CDR3 is TGTGCCAGCAGCTTGGTTGACAGCGATGGCTACACCTTC. It encodes CASSLVDSDGYTF.